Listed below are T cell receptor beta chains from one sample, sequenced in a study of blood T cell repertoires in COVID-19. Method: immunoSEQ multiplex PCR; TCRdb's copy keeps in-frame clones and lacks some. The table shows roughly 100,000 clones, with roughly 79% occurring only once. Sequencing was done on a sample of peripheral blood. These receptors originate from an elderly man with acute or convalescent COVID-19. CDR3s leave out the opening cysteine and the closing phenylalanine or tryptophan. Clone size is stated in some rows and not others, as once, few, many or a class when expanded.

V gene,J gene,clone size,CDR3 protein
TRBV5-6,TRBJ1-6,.,ASSPGYNSPLH
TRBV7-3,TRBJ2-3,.,ASSPGTVAGTDTQY
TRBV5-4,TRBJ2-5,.,ASSFAGTENPQY
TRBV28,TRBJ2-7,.,ASSSASGRAGRVEQY
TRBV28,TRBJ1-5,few,ASSRTAGHQPQH
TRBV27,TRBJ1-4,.,ASSFFGQRNEKLF
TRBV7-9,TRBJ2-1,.,ASSLLGLASSYNEQF
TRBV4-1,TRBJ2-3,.,ASSQGASGSRDTQY
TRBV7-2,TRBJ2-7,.,ASSLGGTGRYEQY
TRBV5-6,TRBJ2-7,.,ASSSVRTSGRTYEQY
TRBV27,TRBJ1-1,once,ASSYTLTGEAF
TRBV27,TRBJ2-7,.,ASSGLAGGMGQY
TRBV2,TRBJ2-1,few,ASSTTSGSESEQF
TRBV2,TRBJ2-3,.,ASSGRDLTDTQY
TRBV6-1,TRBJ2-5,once,ASSEAVGATQETQY
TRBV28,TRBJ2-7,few,ASSSPLGTQQY
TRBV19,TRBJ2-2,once,ASSRDRGPTGELF
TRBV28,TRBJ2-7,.,ASSPGLGSYEQY
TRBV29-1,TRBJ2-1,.,SSTGTGGNEQF
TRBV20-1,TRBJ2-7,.,SALNYEQY
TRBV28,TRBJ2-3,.,ASSSDSGSGADTQY
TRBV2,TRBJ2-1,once,ASNPDRGPQF
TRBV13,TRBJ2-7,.,ASSSSGQGSYEQY
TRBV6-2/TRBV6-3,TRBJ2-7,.,ASSYPAGVRREQY
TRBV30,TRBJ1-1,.,AWTRGVGQTNTEAF
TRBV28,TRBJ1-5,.,ASSFRGTRNQPQH
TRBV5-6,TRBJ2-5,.,ASSLWGVGEETQY
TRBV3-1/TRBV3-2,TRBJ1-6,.,ASSQDSYNSPLH
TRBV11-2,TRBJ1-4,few,ASSPSAGSGNEKLF
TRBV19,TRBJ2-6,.,ASRGWRGSGANVLT
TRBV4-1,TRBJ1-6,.,ASSQEGGGDKNSPLH
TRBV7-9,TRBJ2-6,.,AIQREMLAGSSGANVLT
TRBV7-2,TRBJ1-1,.,ASSPQRVTLAGGAAI
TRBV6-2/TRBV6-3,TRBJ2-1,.,ASSRDYYNEQF
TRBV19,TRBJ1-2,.,ASQRGDRVDGYT
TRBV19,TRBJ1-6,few,ASSTGQWNNSPLH
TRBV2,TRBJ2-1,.,ASSEPGREGNEQF
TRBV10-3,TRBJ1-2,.,AIARDSFTGYT
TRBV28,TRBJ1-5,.,ASSPGTGKNQPQH
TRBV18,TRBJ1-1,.,ASSATKMNTEAF
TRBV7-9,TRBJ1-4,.,ASRRDSQYEKLF
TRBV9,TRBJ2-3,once,ASTKSGATDTQY
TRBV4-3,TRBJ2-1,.,ASSLSGRAGEQF
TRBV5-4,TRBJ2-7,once,ASSSGLAGGYEQY
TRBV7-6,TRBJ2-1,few,ASSLEASGRAKYNEQF
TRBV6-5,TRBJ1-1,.,ASRSPGQGTEAF
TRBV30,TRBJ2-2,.,AWSLDTLLTGELF
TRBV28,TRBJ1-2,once,ASSFGVPSYGYT
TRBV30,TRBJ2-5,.,AWSPPNSQETQY
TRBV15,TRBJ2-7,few,ATSGGAVGQYEQY
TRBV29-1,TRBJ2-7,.,SVDGGFGSYEQY
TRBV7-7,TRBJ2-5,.,ASSPSLLAGGQVRETQY
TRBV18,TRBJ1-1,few,ASSTIRGITEAF
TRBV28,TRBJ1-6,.,ASSGTGSSYNSPLH
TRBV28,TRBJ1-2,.,ASSPSWTGYGYT
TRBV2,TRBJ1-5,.,ASRGQGSVNQPQH
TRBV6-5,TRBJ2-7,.,ASRTGQTYEQY
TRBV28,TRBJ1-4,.,ASSTRVSTNEKLF
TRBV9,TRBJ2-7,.,ASSVAGTGASHEQY